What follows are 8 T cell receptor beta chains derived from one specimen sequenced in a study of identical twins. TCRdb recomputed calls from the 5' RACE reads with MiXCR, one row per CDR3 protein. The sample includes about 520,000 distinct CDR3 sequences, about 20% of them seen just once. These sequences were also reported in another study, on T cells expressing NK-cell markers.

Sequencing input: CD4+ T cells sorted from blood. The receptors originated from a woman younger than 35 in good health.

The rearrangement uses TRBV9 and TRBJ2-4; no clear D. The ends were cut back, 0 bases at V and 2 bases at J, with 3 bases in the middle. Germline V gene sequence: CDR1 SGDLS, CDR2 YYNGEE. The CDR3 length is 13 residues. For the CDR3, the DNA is TGTGCCAGCAGCGTAGACCCCAAAAACATTCAGTACTTC. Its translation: CASSVDPKNIQYF.

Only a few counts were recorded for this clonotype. The CDR3 reads CATSRAPGAGANVLTF. The CDR3 DNA reads TGTGCCACCAGCAGAGCCCCGGGGGCTGGGGCCAACGTCCTGACTTTC. The V gene is TRBV15, the J gene TRBJ2-6; D possibly corresponds to TRBD2 (6 bases). The CDR3 totals 16 residues. Between the trimmed V and J ends, which lost 1 base and 2 bases, there was a span of 9 bases. CDR1 LNHNV and CDR2 YYDKDF come from the germline V gene (reference sequence).

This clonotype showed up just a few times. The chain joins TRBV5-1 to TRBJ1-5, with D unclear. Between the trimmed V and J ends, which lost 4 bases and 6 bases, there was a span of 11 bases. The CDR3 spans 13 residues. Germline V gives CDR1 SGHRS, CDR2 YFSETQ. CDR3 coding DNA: TGCGCCAGCAGCACAGAACCCGGTCAGCCCCAGCATTTT. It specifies CASSTEPGQPQHF.

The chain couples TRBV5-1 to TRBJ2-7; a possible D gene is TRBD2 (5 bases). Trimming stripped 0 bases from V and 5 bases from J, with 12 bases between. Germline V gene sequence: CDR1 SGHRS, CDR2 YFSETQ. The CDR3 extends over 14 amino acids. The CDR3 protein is CASSLGGLPHEQYF. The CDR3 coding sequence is TGCGCCAGCAGCTTGGGAGGGCTTCCCCACGAGCAGTACTTC.

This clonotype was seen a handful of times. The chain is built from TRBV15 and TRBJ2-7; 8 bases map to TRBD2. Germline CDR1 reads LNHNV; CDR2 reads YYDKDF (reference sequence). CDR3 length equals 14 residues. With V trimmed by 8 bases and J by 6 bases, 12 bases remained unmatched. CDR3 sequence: CATSPTSEPFEQYF. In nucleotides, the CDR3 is TGTGCCACCTCCCCGACTAGCGAGCCTTTCGAGCAGTACTTC. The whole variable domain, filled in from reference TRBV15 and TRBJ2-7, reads DAMVIQNPRYQVTQFGKPVTLSCSQTLNHNVMYWYQQKSSQAPKLLFHYYDKDFNNEADTPDNFQSRRPNTSFCFLDIRSPGLGDTAMYLCATSPTSEPFEQYFGPGTRLTVT.

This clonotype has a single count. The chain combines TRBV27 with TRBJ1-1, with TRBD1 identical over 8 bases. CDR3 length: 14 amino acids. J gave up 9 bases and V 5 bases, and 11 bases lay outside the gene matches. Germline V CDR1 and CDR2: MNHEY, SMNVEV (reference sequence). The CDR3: CASSPLDRAFKAFF. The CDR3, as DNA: TGTGCCAGCAGTCCCCTGGACAGGGCCTTTAAAGCTTTCTTT.

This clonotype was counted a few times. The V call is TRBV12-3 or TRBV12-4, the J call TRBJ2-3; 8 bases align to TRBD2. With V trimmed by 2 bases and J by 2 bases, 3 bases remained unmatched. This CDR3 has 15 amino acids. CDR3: CASSLTSGYTDTQYF. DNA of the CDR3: TGTGCCAGCAGTTTAACTAGCGGCTACACAGATACGCAGTATTTT.

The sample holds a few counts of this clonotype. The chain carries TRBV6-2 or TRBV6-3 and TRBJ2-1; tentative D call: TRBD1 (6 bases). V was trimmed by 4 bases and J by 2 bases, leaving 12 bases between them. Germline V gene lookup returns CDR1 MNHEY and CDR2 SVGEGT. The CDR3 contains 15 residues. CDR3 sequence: CASSWRTEAYNEQFF. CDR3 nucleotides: TGTGCCAGCAGTTGGAGGACAGAAGCCTACAATGAGCAGTTCTTC.